The TCR beta chain described here comes from a study of cytomegalovirus exposure and HLA in healthy donors. CDR1 is MNHEY and CDR2 is SMNVEV in the germline V gene (reference sequence). The J segment lost 0 bases and the V segment lost 6 bases, leaving 3 bases of the junction unmatched. The CDR3 spans 15 residues. Sequenced by immunoSEQ multiplex PCR; TCRdb stores in-frame clones only, minus some. This table has roughly 50,000 clones, more than 90% appearing once. General study points: Reports credit the classifier with highly specific, highly sensitive diagnosis of cytomegalovirus status. The authors confirmed in vitro that a few CMV-associated chains were specific for CMV antigens. The study found most TCR sequences rare, yet found some public TCRs in many donors.

In regard to this clone: No antigen is known for it.

This receptor was taken from a man younger than 35 in good health and CMV-seronegative. Sequenced input: PBMCs. The chain has TRBV27 and TRBJ2-1, with 9 bases aligning to TRBD2. The CDR3 coding sequence is TGTGCCAGCAGAACGACTAGCGGCTCCTACAATGAGCAGTTCTTC. This codes for CASRTTSGSYNEQFF.